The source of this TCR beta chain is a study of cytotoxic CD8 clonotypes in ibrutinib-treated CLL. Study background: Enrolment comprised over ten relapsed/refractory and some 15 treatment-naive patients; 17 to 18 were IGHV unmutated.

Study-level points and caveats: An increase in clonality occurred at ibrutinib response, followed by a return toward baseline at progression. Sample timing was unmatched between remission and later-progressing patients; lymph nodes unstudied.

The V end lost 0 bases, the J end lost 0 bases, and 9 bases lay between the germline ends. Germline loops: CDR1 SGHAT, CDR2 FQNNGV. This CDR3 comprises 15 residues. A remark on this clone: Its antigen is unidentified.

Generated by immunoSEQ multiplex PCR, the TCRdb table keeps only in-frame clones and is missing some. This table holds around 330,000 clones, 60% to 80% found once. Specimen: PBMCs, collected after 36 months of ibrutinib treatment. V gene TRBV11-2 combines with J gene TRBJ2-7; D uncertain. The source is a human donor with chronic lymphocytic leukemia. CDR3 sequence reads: CASSLESPVSYEQYF. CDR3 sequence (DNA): TGTGCCAGCAGCTTAGAGTCTCCCGTCTCCTACGAGCAGTACTTC.